This T cell receptor (beta chain) was sequenced in a study of cytomegalovirus exposure and HLA in healthy donors. Germline V gene sequence: CDR1 SEHNR, CDR2 FQNEAQ (reference sequence). The V segment lost 5 bases and the J segment 12 bases; nucleotides outside the gene matches: 10. The CDR3 sequence is 13 residues long. It was with 60 Vbeta and 13 Jbeta primers that the PCR ran. Profiled with immunoSEQ multiplex PCR; TCRdb holds only in-frame clones, not every one. The sample records approximately 150,000 clones, about 80% being singletons. The clonotype was recovered from a man younger than 40 in good health and CMV-seronegative. V gene TRBV7-9 combines with J gene TRBJ2-7; 10 positions match TRBD1. Sequencing was carried out using PBMCs. The DNA of the CDR3 is TGTGCCAGCAGCCTAATTGGGGGACAGGGGTGGTACTTC. As protein: CASSLIGGQGWYF.